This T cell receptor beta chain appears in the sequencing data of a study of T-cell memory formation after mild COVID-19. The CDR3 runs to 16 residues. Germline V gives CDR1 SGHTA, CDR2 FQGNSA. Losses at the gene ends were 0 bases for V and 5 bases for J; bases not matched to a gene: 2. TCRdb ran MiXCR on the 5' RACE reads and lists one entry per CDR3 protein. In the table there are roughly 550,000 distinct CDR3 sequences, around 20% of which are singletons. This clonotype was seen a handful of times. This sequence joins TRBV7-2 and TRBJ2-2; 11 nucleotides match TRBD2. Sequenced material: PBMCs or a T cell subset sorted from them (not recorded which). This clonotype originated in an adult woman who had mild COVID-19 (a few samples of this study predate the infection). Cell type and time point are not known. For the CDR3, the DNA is TGTGCCAGCAGCTTAGCCATAGCGGGAGGGACCGGGGAGCTGTTTTTT. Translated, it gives CASSLAIAGGTGELFF.